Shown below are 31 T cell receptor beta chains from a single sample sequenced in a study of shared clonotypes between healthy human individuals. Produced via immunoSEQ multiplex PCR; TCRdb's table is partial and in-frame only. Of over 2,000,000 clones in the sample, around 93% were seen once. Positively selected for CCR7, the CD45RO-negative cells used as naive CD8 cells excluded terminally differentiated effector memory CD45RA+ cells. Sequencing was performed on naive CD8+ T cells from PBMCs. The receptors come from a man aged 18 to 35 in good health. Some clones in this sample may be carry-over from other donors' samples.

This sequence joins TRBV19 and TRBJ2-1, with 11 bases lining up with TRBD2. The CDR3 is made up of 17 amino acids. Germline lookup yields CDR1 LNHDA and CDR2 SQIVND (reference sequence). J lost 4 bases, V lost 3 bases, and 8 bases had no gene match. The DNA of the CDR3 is TGTGCCAGTAGTATTACTAGCGGGAGACCCGTATACAATGAGCAGTTCTTC. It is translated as CASSITSGRPVYNEQFF. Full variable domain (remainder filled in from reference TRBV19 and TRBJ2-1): DGGITQSPKYLFRKEGQNVTLSCEQNLNHDAMYWYRQDPGQGLRLIYYSQIVNDFQKGDIAEGYSVSREKKESFPLTVTSAQKNPTAFYLCASSITSGRPVYNEQFFGPGTRLTVL.

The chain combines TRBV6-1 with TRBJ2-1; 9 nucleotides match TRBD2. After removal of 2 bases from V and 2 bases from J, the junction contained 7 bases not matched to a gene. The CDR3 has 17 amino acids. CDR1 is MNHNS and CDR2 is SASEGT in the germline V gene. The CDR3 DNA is TGTGCCAGCAGTGAACGCGCCGGGACTAGCCCCTACAATGAGCAGTTCTTC. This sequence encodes CASSERAGTSPYNEQFF.

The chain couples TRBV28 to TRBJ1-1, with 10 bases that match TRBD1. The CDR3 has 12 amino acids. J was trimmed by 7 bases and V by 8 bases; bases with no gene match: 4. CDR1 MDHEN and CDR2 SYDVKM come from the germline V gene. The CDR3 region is CASSGTGVEAFF. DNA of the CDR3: TGTGCCAGCTCCGGGACAGGGGTTGAAGCTTTCTTT.

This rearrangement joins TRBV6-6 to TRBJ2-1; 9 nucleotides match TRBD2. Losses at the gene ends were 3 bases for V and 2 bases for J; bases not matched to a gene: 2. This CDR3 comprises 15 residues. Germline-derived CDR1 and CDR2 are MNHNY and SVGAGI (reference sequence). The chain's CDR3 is CASSYSGSAYNEQFF. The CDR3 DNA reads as TGTGCCAGCAGTTATAGCGGGAGCGCCTACAATGAGCAGTTCTTC.

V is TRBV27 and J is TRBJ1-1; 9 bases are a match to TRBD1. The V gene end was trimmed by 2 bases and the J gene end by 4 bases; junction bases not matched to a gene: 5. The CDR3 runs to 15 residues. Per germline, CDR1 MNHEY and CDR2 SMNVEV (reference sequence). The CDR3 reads CASSLGWTGATEAFF. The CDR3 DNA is TGTGCCAGCAGTTTAGGGTGGACAGGGGCCACTGAAGCTTTCTTT.

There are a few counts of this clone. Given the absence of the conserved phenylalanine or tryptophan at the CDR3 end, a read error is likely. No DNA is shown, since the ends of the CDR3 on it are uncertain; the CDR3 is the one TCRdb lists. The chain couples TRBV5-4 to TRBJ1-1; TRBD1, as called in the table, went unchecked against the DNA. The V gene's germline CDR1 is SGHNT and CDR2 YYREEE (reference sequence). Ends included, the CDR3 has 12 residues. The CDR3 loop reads CASSNRDSPDVL.

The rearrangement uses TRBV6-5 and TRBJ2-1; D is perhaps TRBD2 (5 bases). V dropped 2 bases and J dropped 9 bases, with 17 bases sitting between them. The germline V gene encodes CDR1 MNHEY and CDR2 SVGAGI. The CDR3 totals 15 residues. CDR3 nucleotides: TGTGCCAGCAGTTACGGGTTGGGTAGCGTGGCTGAGCAGTTCTTC. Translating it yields CASSYGLGSVAEQFF.

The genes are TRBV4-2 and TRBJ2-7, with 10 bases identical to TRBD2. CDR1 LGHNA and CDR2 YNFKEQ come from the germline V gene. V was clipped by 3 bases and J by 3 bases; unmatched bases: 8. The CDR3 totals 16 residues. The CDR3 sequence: CASSHGGLARNYEQYF. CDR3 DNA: TGTGCCAGCAGCCACGGGGGACTAGCGAGAAACTACGAGCAGTACTTC.

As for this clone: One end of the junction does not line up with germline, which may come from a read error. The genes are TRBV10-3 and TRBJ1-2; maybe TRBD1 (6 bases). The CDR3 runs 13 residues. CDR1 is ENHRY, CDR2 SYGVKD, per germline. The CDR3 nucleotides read TGTGCCATCACTGAGACGGCAGGGGATGGCTACACCTTC. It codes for CAITETAGDGYTF.

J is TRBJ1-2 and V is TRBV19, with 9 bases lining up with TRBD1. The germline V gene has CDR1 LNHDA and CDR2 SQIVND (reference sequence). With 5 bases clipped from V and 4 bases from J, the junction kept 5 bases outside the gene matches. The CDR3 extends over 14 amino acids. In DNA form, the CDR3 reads TGTGCCAGTAGTTACAGGGGGCCAATCTATGGCTACACCTTC. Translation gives CASSYRGPIYGYTF.

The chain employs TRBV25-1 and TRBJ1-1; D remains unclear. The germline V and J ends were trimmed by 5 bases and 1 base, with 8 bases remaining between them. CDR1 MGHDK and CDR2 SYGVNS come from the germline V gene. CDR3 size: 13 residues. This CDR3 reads CASSFGRNTEAFF. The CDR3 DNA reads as TGTGCCAGCAGTTTTGGCAGGAACACTGAAGCTTTCTTT.

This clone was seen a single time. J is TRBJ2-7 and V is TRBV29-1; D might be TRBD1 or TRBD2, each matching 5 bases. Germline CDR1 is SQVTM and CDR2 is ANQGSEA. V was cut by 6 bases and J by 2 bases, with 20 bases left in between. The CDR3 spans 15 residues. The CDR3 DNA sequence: TGCAGCGTGGGGCAGTTCCGGGACCAAGCCTACGAGCAGTACTTC. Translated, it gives CSVGQFRDQAYEQYF.

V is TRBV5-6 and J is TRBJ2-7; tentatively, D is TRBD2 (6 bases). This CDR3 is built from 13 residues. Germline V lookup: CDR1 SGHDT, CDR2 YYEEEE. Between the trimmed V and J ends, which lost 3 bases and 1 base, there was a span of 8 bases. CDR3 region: CASSYRGSYEQYF. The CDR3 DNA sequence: TGTGCCAGCAGCTACCGGGGGTCCTACGAGCAGTACTTC.

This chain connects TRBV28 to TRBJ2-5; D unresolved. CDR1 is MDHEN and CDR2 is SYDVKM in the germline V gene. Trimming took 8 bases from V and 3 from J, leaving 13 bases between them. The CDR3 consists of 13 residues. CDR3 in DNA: TGTGCCAGCTTCGGTATAGGGAAAGAGACCCAGTACTTC. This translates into CASFGIGKETQYF.

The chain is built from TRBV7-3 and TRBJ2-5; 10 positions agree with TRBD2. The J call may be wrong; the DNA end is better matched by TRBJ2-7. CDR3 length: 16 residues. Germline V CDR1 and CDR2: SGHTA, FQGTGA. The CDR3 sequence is CASSATSGTSAYEQYF. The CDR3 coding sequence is TGTGCCAGCAGCGCGACATCCGGGACTAGCGCCTACGAGCAGTACTTC.

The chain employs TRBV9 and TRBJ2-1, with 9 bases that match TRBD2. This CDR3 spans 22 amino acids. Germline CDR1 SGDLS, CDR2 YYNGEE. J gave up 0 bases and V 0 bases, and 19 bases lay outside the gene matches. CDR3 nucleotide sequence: TGTGCCAGCAGCGTAGGTGCGGGAGGGAGATTCGGGGCAGTGAGCTCCTACAATGAGCAGTTCTTC. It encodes CASSVGAGGRFGAVSSYNEQFF.

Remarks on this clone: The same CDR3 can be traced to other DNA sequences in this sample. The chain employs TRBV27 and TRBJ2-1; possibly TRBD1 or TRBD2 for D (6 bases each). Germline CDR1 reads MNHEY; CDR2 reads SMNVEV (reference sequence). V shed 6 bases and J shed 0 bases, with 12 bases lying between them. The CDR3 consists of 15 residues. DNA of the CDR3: TGTGCCAGCAGCCTCAGGGGAGGCTCCTACAATGAGCAGTTCTTC. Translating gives CASSLRGGSYNEQFF.

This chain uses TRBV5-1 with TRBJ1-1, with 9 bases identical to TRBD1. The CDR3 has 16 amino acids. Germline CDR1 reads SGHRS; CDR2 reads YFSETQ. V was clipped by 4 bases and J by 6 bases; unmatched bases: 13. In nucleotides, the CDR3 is TGCGCCAGCAGCCCGGGACAGGGCGCGAGTCTCCCTGAAGCTTTCTTT. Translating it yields CASSPGQGASLPEAFF.

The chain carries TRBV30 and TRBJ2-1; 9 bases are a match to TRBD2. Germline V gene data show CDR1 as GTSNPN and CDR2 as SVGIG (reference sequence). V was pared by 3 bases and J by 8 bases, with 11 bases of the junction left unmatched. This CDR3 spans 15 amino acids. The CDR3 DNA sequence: TGTGCCTGGAGGCGCAAGGGACTAGCTTCTTATGAGCAGTTCTTC. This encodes CAWRRKGLASYEQFF.

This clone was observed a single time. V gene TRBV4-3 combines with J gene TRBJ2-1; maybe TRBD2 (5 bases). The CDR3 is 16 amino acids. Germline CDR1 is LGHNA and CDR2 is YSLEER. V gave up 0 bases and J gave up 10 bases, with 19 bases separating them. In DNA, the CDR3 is TGCGCCAGCAGCCAAGATATGGTTACGACCTCGGGAGAGCAGTTCTTC. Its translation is CASSQDMVTTSGEQFF.

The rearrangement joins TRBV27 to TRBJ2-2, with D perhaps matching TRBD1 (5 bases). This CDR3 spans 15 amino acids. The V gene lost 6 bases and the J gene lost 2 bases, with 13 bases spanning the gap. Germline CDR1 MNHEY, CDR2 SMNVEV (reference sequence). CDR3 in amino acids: CASRGRGVNTGELFF. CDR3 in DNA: TGTGCCAGCAGGGGTAGGGGCGTAAACACCGGGGAGCTGTTTTTT.

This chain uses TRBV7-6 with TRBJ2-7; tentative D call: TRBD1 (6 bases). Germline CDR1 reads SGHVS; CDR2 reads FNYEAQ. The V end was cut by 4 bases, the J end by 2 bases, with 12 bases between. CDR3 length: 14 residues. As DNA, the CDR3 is TGTGCCAGCAGCTCTAGGACAGAGCCCTACGAGCAGTACTTC. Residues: CASSSRTEPYEQYF. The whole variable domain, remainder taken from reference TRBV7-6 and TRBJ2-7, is GAGVSQSPRYKVTKRGQDVALRCDPISGHVSLYWYRQALGQGPEFLTYFNYEAQQDKSGLPNDRFSAERPEGSISTLTIQRTEQRDSAMYRCASSSRTEPYEQYFGPGTRLTVT.

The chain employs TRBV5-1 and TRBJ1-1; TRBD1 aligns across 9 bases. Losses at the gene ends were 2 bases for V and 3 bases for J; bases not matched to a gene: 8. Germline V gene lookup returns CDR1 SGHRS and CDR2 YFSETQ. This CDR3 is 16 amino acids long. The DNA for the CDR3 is TGCGCCAGCAGCTTCCCCATGACAGGGGGAGACACTGAAGCTTTCTTT. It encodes CASSFPMTGGDTEAFF.

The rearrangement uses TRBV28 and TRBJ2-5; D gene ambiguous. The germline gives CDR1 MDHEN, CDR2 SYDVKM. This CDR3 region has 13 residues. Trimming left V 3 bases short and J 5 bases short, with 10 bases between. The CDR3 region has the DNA TGTGCCAGCAGTTTCAAGCTACGGGAGACCCAGTACTTC. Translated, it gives CASSFKLRETQYF.

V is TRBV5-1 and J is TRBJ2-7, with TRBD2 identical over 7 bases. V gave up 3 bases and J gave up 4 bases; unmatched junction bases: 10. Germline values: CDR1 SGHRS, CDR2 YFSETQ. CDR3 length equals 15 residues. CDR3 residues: CASSSTGSGAYEQYF. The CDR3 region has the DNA TGCGCCAGCAGCTCCACGGGAAGCGGGGCATACGAGCAGTACTTC.

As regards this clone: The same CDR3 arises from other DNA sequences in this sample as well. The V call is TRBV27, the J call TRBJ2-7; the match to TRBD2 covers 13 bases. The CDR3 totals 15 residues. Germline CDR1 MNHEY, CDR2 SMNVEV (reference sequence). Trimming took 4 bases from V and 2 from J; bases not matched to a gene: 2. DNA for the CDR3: TGTGCCAGCAGTTGGACTAGCGGGAGCCCCTACGAGCAGTACTTC. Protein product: CASSWTSGSPYEQYF.

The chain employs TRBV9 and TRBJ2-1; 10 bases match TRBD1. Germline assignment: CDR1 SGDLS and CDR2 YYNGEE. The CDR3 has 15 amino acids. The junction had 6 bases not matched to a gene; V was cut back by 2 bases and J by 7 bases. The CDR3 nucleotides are TGTGCCAGCAGCGTGGACAGGGGGTCGAGGAATGAGCAGTTCTTC. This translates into CASSVDRGSRNEQFF.

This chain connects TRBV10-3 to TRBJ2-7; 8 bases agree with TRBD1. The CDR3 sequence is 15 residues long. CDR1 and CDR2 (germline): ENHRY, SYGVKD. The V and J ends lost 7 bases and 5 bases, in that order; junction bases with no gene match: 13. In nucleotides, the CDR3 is TGTGCCATCACCGCCGTTAGACAGGGGAGCCACGAGCAGTACTTC. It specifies CAITAVRQGSHEQYF.

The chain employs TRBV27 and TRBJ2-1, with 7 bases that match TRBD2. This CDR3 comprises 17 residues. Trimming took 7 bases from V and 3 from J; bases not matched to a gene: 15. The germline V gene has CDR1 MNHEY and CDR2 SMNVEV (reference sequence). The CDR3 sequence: CASIFRRPGTNYNEQFF. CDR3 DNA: TGTGCCAGCATCTTTCGACGACCCGGGACTAACTACAATGAGCAGTTCTTC.

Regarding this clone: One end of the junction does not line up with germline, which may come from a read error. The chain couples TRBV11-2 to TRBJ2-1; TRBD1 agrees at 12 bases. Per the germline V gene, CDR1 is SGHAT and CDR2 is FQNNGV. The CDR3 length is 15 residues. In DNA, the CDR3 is TGTGCCAGCACCGTCGGGACAGGGGGCTACTATGAGCAGTTCTTC. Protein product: CASTVGTGGYYEQFF. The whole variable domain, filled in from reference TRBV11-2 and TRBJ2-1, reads EAGVAQSPRYKIIEKRQSVAFWCNPISGHATLYWYQQILGQGPKLLIQFQNNGVVDDSQLPKDRFSAERLKGVDSTLKIQPAKLEDSAVYLCASTVGTGGYYEQFFGPGTRLTVL.

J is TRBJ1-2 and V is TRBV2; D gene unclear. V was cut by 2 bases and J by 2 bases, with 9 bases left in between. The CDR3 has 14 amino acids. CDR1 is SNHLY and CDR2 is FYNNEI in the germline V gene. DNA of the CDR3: TGTGCCAGCAGTGAACTTTCGGGGAACTATGGCTACACCTTC. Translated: CASSELSGNYGYTF.